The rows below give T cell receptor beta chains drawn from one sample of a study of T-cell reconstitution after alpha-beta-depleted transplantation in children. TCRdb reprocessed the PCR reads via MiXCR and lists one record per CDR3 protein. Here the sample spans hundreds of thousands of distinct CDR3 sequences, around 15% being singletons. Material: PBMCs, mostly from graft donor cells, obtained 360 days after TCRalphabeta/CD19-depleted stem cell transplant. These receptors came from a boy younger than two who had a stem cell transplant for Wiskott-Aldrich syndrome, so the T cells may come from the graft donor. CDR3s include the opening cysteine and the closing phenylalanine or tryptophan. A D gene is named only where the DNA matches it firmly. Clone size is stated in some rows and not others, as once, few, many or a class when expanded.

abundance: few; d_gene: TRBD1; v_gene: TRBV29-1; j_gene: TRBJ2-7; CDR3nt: TGCAGCGTTTCCTTGTACAGGGGTTCCTACGAGCAGTACTTC; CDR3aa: CSVSLYRGSYEQYF
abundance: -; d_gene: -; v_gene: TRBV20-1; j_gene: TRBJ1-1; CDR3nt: TGCAGTGCTAGTGTCAGGATAAACACTGAAGCTTTCTTT; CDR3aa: CSASVRINTEAFF
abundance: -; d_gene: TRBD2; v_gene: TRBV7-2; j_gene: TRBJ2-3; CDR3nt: TGTGCCAGCAGCTTAAGCGGGAGGGTCACAGATACGCAGTATTTT; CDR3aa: CASSLSGRVTDTQYF
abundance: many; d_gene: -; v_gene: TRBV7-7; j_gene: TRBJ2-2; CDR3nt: TGTGCCAGCAGCCCGGGGTCGTACACCGGGGAGCTGTTTTTT; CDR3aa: CASSPGSYTGELFF
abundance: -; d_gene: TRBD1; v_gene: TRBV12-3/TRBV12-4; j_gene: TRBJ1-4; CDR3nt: TGTGCCAGCAGTCTAGGACAGGGGGCAGCTAATGAAAAACTGTTTTTT; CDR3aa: CASSLGQGAANEKLFF
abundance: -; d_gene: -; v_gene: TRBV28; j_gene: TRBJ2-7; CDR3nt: TGTGCCAGCAGCCTGGAGGGGGGGACCTACGAGCAGTACTTC; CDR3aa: CASSLEGGTYEQYF
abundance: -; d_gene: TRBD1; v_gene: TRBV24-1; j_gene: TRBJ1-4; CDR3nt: TGTGCCACCAGTGACCCTGGACAGGGGGCCATTGAAAAACTGTTTTTT; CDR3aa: CATSDPGQGAIEKLFF
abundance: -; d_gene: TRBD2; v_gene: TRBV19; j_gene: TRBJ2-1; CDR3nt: TGTGCCAGTAGTGTTAGCGGGGCAGGCTACAATGAGCAGTTCTTC; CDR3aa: CASSVSGAGYNEQFF
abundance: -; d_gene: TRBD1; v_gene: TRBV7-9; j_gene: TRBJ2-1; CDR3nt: TGTGCCAGCAGCTTGACAGGGAAACGCTACAATGAGCAGTTCTTC; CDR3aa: CASSLTGKRYNEQFF
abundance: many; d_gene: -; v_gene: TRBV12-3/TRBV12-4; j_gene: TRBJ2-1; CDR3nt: TGTGCCAGCAGGCTTACCGGGACATTCTACAATGAGCAGTTCTTC; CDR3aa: CASRLTGTFYNEQFF
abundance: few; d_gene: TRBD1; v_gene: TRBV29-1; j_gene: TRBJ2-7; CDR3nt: TGCAGCGTTGAAGGGACTGACAGGGGCGCCTACGAGCAGTACTTC; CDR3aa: CSVEGTDRGAYEQYF
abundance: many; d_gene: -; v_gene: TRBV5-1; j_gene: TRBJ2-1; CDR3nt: TGCGCCAGCAGCTTGAGTCCCGGTCCCCACAATGAGCAGTTCTTC; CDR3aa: CASSLSPGPHNEQFF
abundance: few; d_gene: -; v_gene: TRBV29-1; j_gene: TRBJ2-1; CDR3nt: TGCAGCGCCACTGGGACCTTTGCCTACAATGAGCAGTTCTTC; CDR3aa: CSATGTFAYNEQFF
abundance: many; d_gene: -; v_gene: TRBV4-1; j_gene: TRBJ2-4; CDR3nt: TGCGCCAGCAGCCAAGAAGGTTCCCCACCTTTAGCCAAAAACATTCAGTACTTC; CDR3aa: CASSQEGSPPLAKNIQYF
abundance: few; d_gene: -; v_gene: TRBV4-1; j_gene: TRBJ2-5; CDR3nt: TGCGCCAGCAGCCAGGTTTGGGGGGAGACCCAGTACTTC; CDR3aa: CASSQVWGETQYF
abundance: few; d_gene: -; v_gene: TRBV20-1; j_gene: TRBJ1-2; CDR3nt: TGCAGTGCTAGCGGCTCTTATGGCTACACCTTC; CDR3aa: CSASGSYGYTF
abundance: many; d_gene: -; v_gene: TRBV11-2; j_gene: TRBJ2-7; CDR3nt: TGTGCCAGCAGCCCGAACAGGGGAGGCTACGAGCAGTACTTC; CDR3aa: CASSPNRGGYEQYF
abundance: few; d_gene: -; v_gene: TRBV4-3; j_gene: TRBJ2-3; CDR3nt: TGCGCCAGCAGCCTAGCGCACGCTAGCACAGATACGCAGTATTTT; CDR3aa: CASSLAHASTDTQYF
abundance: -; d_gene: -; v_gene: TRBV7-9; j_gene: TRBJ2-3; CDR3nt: TGTGCCAGCAGCTCGAAGGGGGATACGCAGTATTTT; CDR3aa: CASSSKGDTQYF
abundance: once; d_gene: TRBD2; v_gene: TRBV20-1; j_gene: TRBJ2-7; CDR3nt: TGCAGTGCTAGAGTGGGACTAGCGGGCGAGCAGTACTTC; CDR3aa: CSARVGLAGEQYF
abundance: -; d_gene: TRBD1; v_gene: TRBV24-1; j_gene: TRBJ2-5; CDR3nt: TGTGCCACCAGTGATTGGAGGACAGGGGGCGAAGAGACCCAGTACTTC; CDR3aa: CATSDWRTGGEETQYF
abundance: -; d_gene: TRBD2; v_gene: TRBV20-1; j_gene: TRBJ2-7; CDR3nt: TGCAGTGCTATCCCCAGTAGCGGGAGGGCCCACAACGAGCAGTACTTC; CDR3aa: CSAIPSSGRAHNEQYF
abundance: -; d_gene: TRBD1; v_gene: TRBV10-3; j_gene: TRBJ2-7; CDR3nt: TGTGCCATCAGTGAGTGGGACAGGGGGTACGAGCAGTACTTC; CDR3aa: CAISEWDRGYEQYF
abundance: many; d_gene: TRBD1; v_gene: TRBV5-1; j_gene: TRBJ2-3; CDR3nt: TGCGCCAGCAGCTTGGACAGGGGCTATACAGATACGCAGTATTTT; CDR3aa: CASSLDRGYTDTQYF
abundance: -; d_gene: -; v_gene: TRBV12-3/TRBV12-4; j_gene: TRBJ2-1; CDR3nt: TGTGCCAGCAGTTTAGTTATCGGGAGCGAAGGTTTTAAGTCCTACAATGAGCAGTTCTTC; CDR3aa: CASSLVIGSEGFKSYNEQFF
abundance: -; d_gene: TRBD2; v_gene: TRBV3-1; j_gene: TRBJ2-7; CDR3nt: TGTGCCAGCAGCCAAGATCGGGGACATACCTTAGCGGGAGTACACTCCTACGAGCAGTACTTC; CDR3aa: CASSQDRGHTLAGVHSYEQYF
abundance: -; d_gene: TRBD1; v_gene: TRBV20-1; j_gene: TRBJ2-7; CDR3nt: TGCAGTGCTAGAGATCCGGGACAGGGGACCTACGAGCAGTACTTC; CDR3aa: CSARDPGQGTYEQYF
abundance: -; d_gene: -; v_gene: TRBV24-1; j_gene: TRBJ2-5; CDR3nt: TGTGCCACCAGTGATTTAGGGCCTTCTATGTCGGAGACCCATTACTTC; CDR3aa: CATSDLGPSMSETHYF
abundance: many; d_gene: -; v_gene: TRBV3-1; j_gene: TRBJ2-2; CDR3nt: TGTGCCAGCAGCCAAGTTTCAGGGAACACCGGGGAGCTGTTTTTT; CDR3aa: CASSQVSGNTGELFF
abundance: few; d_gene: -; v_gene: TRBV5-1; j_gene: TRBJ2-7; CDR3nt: TGCGCCAGCAGCTTGGGGACTATAGCGGCAGGCGTTTACTACGAGCAGTACTTC; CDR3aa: CASSLGTIAAGVYYEQYF
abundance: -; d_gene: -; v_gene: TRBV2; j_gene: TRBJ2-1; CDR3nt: TGTGCCAGCAGTGAAGGGCAGGGGGGTGTCAATGAGCAGTTCTTC; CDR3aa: CASSEGQGGVNEQFF
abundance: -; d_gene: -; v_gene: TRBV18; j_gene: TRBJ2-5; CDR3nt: TGTGCCAGCTCACCGGTTAAGAGACAAGAGACCCAGTACTTC; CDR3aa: CASSPVKRQETQYF
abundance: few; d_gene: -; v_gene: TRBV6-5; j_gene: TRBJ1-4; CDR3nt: TGTGCCAGCAATCCAAGGGGGGCAACTAATGAAAAACTGTTTTTT; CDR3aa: CASNPRGATNEKLFF
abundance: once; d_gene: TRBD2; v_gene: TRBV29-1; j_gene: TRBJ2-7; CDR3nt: TGCAGCGTTGCCCTTAGCGGGAGCTCCGAGCAGTACTTC; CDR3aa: CSVALSGSSEQYF
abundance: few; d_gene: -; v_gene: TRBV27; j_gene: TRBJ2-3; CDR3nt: TGTGCCAGCACCCCACAGGGGACTCGCACAGATACGCAGTATTTT; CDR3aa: CASTPQGTRTDTQYF
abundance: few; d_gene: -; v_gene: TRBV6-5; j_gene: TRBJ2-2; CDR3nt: TGTGCCAGCAGTTACAGGTCTTACACCGGGGAGCTGTTTTTT; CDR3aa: CASSYRSYTGELFF
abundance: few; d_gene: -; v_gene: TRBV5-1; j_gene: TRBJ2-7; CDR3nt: TGCGCCAGCAGCTATCGAAAGAGCTCCTACGAGCAGTACTTC; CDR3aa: CASSYRKSSYEQYF
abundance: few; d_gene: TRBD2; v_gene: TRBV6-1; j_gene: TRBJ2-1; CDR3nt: TGTGCCAGCAGTGACTTTCAAGGACTAGCGGGGAACTATGAGCAGTTCTTC; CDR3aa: CASSDFQGLAGNYEQFF
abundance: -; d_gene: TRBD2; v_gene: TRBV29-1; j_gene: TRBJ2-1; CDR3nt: TGCAGCGTTGAAGCACCGGGACTAGCTTTCTACAATGAGCAGTTCTTC; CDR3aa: CSVEAPGLAFYNEQFF
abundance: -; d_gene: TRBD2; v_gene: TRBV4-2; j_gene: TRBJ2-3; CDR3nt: TGTGCCAGCAGCCGAAGTCTCTCCCCTAGCGGGGGGTTTAGCACAGATACGCAGTATTTT; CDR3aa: CASSRSLSPSGGFSTDTQYF
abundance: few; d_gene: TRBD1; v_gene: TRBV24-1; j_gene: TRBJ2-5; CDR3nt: TGTGCCACCAGTGATCCGACAGGGGGCGGGGAGACCCAGTACTTC; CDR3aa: CATSDPTGGGETQYF
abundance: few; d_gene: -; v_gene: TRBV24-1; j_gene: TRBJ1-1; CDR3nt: TGTGCCACCAGTGAGCCCGGGAACACTGAAGCTTTCTTT; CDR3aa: CATSEPGNTEAFF
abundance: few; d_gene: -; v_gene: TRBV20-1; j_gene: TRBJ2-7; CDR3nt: TGCAGTGCTAGAGCACAGGTCTACGAGCAGTACTTC; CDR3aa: CSARAQVYEQYF
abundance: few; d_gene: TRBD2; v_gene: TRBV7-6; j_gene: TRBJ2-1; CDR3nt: TGTGCCAGCAGCTTATGGGAGGGCCAGGATGAGCAGTTCTTC; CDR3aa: CASSLWEGQDEQFF
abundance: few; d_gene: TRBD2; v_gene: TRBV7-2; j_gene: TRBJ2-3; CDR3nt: TGTGCCAGCAGCATTAGCGGGAGCACGGCAGATACGCAGTATTTT; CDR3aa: CASSISGSTADTQYF
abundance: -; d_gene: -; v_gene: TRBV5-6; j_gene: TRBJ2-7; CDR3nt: TGTGCCAGCAGCTCCTTCGGGTTCTCCACCTACGAGCAGTACTTC; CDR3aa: CASSSFGFSTYEQYF
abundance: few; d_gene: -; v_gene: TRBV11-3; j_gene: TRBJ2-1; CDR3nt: TGTGCCAGCAGCTTAGATCTGGCGGTACAGTTCTTC; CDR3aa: CASSLDLAVQFF
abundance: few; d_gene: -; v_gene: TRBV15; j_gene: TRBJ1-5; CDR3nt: TGTGCCACCAGCAGAGTGGAACAGCCCCAGCATTTT; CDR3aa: CATSRVEQPQHF
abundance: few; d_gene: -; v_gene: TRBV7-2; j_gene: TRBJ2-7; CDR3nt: TGTGCCAGCAGCTTAGCGCGAGGGGCACATAGGCCTGTCTTC; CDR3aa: CASSLARGAHRPVF
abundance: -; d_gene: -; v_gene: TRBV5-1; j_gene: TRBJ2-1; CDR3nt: TGCGCCAGCAGCTCGACAGCGGCCGGAGTCAGCTCCTACAATGAGCAGTTCTTC; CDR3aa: CASSSTAAGVSSYNEQFF
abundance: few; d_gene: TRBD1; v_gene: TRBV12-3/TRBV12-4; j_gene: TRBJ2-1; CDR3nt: TGTGCCAGCAGGAACAGAGGACAGGGAGCCTACAATGAGCAGTTCTTC; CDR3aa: CASRNRGQGAYNEQFF
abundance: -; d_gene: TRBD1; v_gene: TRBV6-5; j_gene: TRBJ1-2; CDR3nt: TGTGCCAGCAGCTCGACAGGGATTTTCTATGGCTACACCTTC; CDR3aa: CASSSTGIFYGYTF
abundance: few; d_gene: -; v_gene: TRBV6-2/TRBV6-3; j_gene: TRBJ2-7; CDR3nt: TGTGCCAGCAGACAGGGGAGGTACGAGCAGTACTTC; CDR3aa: CASRQGRYEQYF